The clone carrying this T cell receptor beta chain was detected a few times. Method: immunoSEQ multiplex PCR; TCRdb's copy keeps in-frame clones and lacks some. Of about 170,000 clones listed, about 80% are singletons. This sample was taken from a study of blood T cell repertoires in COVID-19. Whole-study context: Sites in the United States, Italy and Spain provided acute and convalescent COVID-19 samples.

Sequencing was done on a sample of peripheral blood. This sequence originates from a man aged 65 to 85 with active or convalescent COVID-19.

CDR3 in DNA: TGTGCCAGCAAAAAGGGAAGCGGACTCACTTTTTACGAGCAGTACTTC. It yields the protein CASKKGSGLTFYEQYF. The chain links TRBV2 to TRBJ2-7; TRBD2 is a possible D gene (5 bases). V lost 7 bases, J lost 4 bases, and 23 bases lay in between. CDR1 and CDR2 (germline): SNHLY, FYNNEI. This CDR3 comprises 16 residues.